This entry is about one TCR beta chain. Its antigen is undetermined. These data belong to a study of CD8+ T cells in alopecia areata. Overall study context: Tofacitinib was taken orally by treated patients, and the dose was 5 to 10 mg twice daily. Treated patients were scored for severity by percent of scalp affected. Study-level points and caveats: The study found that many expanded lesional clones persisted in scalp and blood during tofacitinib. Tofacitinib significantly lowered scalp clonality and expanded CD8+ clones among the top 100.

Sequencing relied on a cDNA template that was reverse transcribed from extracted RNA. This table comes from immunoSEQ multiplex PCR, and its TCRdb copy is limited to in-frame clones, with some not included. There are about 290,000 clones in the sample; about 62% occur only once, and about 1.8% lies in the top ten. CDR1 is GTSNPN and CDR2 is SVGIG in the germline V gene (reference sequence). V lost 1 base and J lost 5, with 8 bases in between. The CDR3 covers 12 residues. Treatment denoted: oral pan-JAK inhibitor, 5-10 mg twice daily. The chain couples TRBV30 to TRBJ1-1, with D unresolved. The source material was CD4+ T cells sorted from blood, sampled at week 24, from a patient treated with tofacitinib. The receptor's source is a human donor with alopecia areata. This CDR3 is CAWSARLTEAFF. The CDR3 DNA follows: TGTGCCTGGAGTGCAAGGTTGACTGAAGCTTTCTTT.